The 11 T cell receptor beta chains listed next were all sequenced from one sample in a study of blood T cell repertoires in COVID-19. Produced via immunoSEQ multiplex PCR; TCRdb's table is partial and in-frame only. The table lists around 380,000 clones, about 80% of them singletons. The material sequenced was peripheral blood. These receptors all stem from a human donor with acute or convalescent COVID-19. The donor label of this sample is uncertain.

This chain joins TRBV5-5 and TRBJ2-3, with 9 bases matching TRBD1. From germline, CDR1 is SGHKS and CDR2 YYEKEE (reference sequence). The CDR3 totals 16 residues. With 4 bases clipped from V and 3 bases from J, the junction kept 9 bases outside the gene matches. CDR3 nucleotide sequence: TGTGCCAGCAGCCTGCGGGACAGGGAGTTGACAGATACGCAGTATTTT. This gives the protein CASSLRDRELTDTQYF.

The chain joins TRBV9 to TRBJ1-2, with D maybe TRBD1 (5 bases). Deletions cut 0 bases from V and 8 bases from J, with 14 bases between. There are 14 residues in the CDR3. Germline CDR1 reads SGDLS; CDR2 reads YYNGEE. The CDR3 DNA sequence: TGTGCCAGCAGCGTAGGACAGTTATCGTCGGGCTACACCTTC. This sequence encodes CASSVGQLSSGYTF.

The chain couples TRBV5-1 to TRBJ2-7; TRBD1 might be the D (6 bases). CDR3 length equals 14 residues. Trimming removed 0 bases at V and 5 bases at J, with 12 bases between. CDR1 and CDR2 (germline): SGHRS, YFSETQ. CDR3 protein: CASSLDRAFDEQYF. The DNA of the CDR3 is TGCGCCAGCAGCTTGGACAGGGCATTCGACGAGCAGTACTTC.

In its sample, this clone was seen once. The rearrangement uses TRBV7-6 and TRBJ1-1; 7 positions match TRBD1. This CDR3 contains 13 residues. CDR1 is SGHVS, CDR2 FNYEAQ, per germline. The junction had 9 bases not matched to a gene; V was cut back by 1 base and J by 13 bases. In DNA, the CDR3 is TGTGCCAGCAGCTTAGGCGAGGACAGGTACGTTTTCTTT. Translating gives CASSLGEDRYVFF.

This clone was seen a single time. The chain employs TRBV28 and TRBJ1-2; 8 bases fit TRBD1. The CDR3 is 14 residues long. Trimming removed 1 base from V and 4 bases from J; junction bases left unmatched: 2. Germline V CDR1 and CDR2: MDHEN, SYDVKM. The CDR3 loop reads CASSLYDRGYGYTF. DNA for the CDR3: TGTGCCAGCAGTTTATATGACAGGGGCTATGGCTACACCTTC.

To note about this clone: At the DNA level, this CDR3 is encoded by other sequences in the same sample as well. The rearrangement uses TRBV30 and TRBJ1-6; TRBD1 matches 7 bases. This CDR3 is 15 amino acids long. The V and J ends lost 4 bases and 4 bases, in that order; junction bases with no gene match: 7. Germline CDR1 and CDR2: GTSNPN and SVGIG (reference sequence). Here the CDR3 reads CAWNGPGQYNSPLHF. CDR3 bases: TGTGCCTGGAACGGTCCGGGACAGTATAATTCACCCCTCCACTTT.

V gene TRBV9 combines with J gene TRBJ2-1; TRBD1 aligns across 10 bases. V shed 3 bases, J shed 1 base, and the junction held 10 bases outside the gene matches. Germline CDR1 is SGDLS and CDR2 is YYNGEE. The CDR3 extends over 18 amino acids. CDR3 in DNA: TGTGCCAGCAGCGGGACAGGGGGTACTAAAGGTTCCTACAATGAGCAGTTCTTC. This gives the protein CASSGTGGTKGSYNEQFF.

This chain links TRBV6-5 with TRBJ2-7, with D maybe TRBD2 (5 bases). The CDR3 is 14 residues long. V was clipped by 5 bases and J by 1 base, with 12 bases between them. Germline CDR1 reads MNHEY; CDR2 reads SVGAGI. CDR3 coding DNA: TGTGCCAGCAGTCCCCGGACTGTTTCCTACGAGCAGTACTTC. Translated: CASSPRTVSYEQYF.

This CDR3 reads CASSLGQTNSPLHF. CDR3 nucleotides: TGTGCCAGCAGCTTAGGACAAACTAATTCACCCCTCCACTTT. This chain uses TRBV7-2 with TRBJ1-6; D remains ambiguous. Between the trimmed V and J ends, which lost 1 base and 6 bases, there was a span of 7 bases. The CDR3 loop spans 14 amino acids. Germline CDR1 SGHTA, CDR2 FQGNSA.

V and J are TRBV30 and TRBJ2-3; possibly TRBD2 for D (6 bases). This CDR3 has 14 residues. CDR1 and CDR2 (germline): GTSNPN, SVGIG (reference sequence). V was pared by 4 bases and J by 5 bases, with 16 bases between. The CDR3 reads CAWIGDLPQDTQYF. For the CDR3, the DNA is TGTGCCTGGATCGGGGACTTACCACAAGATACGCAGTATTTT.

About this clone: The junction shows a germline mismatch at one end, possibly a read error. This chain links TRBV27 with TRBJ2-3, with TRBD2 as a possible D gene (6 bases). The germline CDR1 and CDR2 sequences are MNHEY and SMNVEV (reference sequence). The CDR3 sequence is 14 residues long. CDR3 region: CASSLGLRTDTQYF. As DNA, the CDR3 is TGTGCCAGCAGTCTCGGACTACGCACTGATACGCAGTATTTT.